There are a few counts of the clone carrying this T cell receptor (beta chain). The target antigen is unknown. One end of the junction does not line up with germline, which may come from a read error. The data were obtained in a study of regulatory T cells in long-lasting Graves disease. Whole-study results and caveats: Peripheral blood, not thyroid tissue, was the sole material studied. Fewer public clonotypes were shared by new patients (under 1,000) than by persistent patients (fewer than 3,000).

Time point reported: persistent/refractory GD, antithyroid drugs over 5 years with positive TRAb. Making the TCR library involved RNA that had been extracted from PBMCs. This CDR3 has 13 residues. Per germline, CDR1 SNHLY and CDR2 FYNNEI. Construction of TCR beta libraries relied on iRepertoire HTBI primers and on Arm-PCR targeting CDR3 regions. In the study's own analysis: Samples jointly harbored about 62 TRBV and 12 to 15 TRBJ segments. Via MiXCR, TCRdb re-called the multiplex PCR reads, giving one row per CDR3 protein. The authors' filters were not applied to this entry. The sample carries a few hundred thousand distinct CDR3 sequences, about a quarter recorded once.

The chain recombines TRBV2 with TRBJ2-1; 11 bases line up with TRBD2. This TCR derives from a female donor with Graves disease. The sample in question was peripheral blood mononuclear cells (PBMCs), obtained when the disease was refractory, from a patient treated with antithyroid drugs. CDR3: CASSGTSGPGELF. CDR3 in DNA: TGTGCCAGCTCCGGGACTAGCGGACCAGGGGAACTCTTC.